The clone carrying this TCR beta chain was seen only a few times. Antigen specificity is unknown. PCR employed 60 Vbeta and 13 Jbeta primers. Original processing notes: Later, an analysis found 75 million to 100 million unique TCR beta chains, and about 10 million of these were shared. Sequenced by immunoSEQ multiplex PCR; TCRdb stores in-frame clones only, minus some. That table furnishes V, J and clone size, whereas the DNA furnished D and trimming. The sample has fewer than 150,000 clones, about 75% seen once. This entry is derived from a study of cytomegalovirus exposure and HLA in healthy donors. Study observations and caveats: Among CMV-associated TCR beta chains, most appeared HLA-restricted in a later analysis. A highly shared variant cluster was judged a likely technical artifact.

V was clipped by 0 bases and J by 7 bases; unmatched bases: 5. The CDR3 loop spans 15 amino acids. The V gene's germline CDR1 is SGHRS and CDR2 YFSETQ. This sequence was found in a woman in her 30s in good health and CMV-seronegative. Sequencing input: PBMCs. V usage is TRBV5-1 and J usage is TRBJ2-5, with 11 bases fitting TRBD1. The CDR3 is CASSLEDRGLGTQYF. Written as DNA, the CDR3 is TGCGCCAGCAGCTTGGAGGACAGGGGGCTTGGGACCCAGTACTTC.